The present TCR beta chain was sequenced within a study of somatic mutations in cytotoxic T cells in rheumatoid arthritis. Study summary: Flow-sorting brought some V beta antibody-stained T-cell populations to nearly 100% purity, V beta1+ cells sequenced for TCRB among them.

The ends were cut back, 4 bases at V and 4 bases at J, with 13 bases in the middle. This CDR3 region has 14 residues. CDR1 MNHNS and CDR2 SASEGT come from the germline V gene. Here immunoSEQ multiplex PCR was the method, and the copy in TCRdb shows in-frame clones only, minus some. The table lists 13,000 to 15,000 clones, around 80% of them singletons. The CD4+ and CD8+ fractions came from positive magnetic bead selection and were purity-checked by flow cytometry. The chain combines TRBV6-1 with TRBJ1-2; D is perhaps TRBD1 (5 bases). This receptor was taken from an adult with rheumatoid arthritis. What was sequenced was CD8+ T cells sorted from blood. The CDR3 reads CASSVLTVRYGYTF. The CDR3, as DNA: TGTGCCAGCAGTGTACTGACAGTCCGCTATGGCTACACCTTC.